This T cell receptor beta chain came from a study of blood T cell repertoires in COVID-19. The V segment lost 6 bases and the J segment 2 bases; nucleotides outside the gene matches: 19. The germline gives CDR1 LGHNT, CDR2 FRNRAP. The CDR3 is 19 residues long. TCRdb keeps only in-frame clones here, not all; method: immunoSEQ multiplex PCR. Of just over 300,000 clones listed, 70% to 90% are singletons. The study recruited people aged roughly 18 to 100 years across approximately 25 US areas. Participants' reported clinical history set cohort assignment. The sequencing sample was made of PBMCs or T cells enriched from blood (not recorded which). The receptor's source is a woman between 35 and 50 years old who had recovered from COVID-19. This rearrangement joins TRBV12-5 to TRBJ1-5; TRBD1 matches at 7 bases. DNA for the CDR3: TGTGCTAGTGGAATGGCGAATTCCCCGACAGGGTGGGGCAATCAGCCCCAGCATTTT. It specifies CASGMANSPTGWGNQPQHF.